This TCR beta chain was observed in a study of Ad26.COV2.S vaccination and SARS-CoV-2 variants. Turning to the study itself: Trial arm assignment for the donor was COV1001 Ad26.COV2.S.

With regard to this clone: Its target is not known.

General observations from the study: Those who received vaccine or placebo ended up with similar non-spike TCR breadth.

Measured with immunoSEQ multiplex PCR; TCRdb has only the in-frame clones, and not every one. The sample lists 200,000 to 300,000 clones; roughly 90% were seen once. Documented treatment: some 19 received Ad26.COV2.S at low or high dose, single or two shots; a few received placebo; per-sample allocation not given. Sampling took place 63 days after the first vaccine or placebo injection. The individual, an adult aged 18-55 years, was a donor in Boston. Wuhan-strain spike was delivered by a replication-incompetent Ad26 vector. Germline-derived CDR1 and CDR2 are MNHEY and SMNVEV (reference sequence). This CDR3 region has 14 residues. V gave up 7 bases and J gave up 3 bases, with 13 bases separating them.

The chain couples TRBV27 to TRBJ2-1; D possibly corresponds to TRBD1 (5 bases). The receptor's source is a person between 18 and 65 years old who received the Ad26.COV2.S COVID-19 vaccine or a placebo. This specimen consisted of peripheral blood, obtained in a trial of Ad26.COV2.S vaccine versus placebo. The CDR3 loop reads CASTRTQGYNEQFF. Written as DNA, the CDR3 is TGTGCCAGCACCCGAACCCAGGGCTACAATGAGCAGTTCTTC.